This record concerns one T cell receptor (beta chain) sequence. The antigen remains unidentified. Every donor provided roughly 9.1 milliliters of peripheral blood. The data were taken from a study of blood T cells in healthy people across ages. Findings of the study overall: Significant beta diversity loss was already apparent by age about 42, declining roughly linearly. Without sorted subsets, naive and antigen-experienced compartments could not be conclusively compared.

Alongside a J-beta primer mix, a sample-barcoded 5' primer served in a second PCR lasting 7 to 11 cycles. MiXCR was run by TCRdb on the 5' RACE reads, yielding one entry per CDR3 protein. This table has more than 650,000 distinct CDR3 sequences, around half appearing once. Per germline, CDR1 LNHNV and CDR2 YYDKDF (reference sequence). There are 12 residues in the CDR3. Between the trimmed V and J ends, which lost 11 bases and 3 bases, there was a span of 14 bases. This TCR was recovered from an elderly man in good health. This rearrangement joins TRBV15 to TRBJ2-7; D remains unclear. The sample taken for sequencing was blood. In nucleotides, the CDR3 is TGTGCCGCCGGCCCTGACGACTACGAGCAGTACTTC. It codes for CAAGPDDYEQYF.